This T cell receptor beta chain emerged from a study of blood T cell repertoires in COVID-19. Across the whole study: Sites across the United States, Italy and Spain contributed samples from acute and convalescent COVID-19.

CDR3 size: 15 residues. In germline, CDR1 is LGHDT, CDR2 YNNKEL (reference sequence). Trimming pared 2 bases from V and 7 bases from J, leaving 17 bases between. Under the authors' procedure: Researchers report that nucleated cell counts were estimated from reference gene primer amplification. The repertoire was sequenced with immunoSEQ multiplex PCR; TCRdb's copy has only in-frame clones and lacks some. V, J and clone size were drawn from that table, and D and trimming were deduced from the DNA. The sample lists about 100,000 clones, 90% occurring once. The rearrangement uses TRBV3-1 (or the pseudogene TRBV3-2) and TRBJ1-1; D possibly corresponds to TRBD1 (6 bases). What was sequenced was peripheral blood. The sequence was obtained from a man aged 45-65 years with acute or convalescent COVID-19. The CDR3 sequence is CASSQPGHLGGEAFF. The CDR3 region has the DNA TGTGCCAGCAGCCAACCGGGACATTTAGGAGGTGAAGCTTTCTTT.